A single TCR beta chain is shown here with its context. This same CDR3 is encoded by further DNA sequences in the sample. These donors were members of the 120-subject validation cohort, a group separate from the approximately 700-subject first cohort. The sample originates from a study of cytomegalovirus exposure and HLA in healthy donors. Here immunoSEQ multiplex PCR was the method, and the copy in TCRdb shows in-frame clones only, minus some. This table has 150,000 to 200,000 clones, roughly 84% appearing once. V gave up 0 bases and J gave up 4 bases, with 10 bases separating them. CDR3 length: 14 amino acids. Germline V CDR1 and CDR2: SGHRS, YFSETQ.

The specimen was PBMCs. This receptor was identified in a woman in her 30s in good health and CMV-seropositive. The J gene is TRBJ1-1, the V gene TRBV5-1; the D gene is possibly TRBD1 (5 bases). The CDR3 spells CASSLEGQGTEAFF. DNA of the CDR3: TGCGCCAGCAGCTTGGAGGGTCAGGGCACTGAAGCTTTCTTT.